This T cell receptor beta chain was found in a study of control samples from healthy donors and cancer patients. Sequenced by immunoSEQ multiplex PCR; TCRdb stores in-frame clones only, minus some. The sample carries 100,000 to 150,000 clones, about 95% recorded once. V was shortened by 2 bases and J by 1 base, with 10 bases between the two germline ends. Germline V CDR1 and CDR2: LNHDA, SQIVND (reference sequence). CDR3 length: 15 amino acids. The source of this sequence is a man aged 25 to 40 in good health. The rearrangement joins TRBV19 to TRBJ2-3; D remains unclear. The sample was blood. The CDR3 coding sequence is TGTGCCAGTAGTATACATATAGAGGGCACAGATACGCAGTATTTT. Translated, it gives CASSIHIEGTDTQYF.